The table lists the clone carrying this T cell receptor (beta chain) with many counts. Its matching antigen is unknown. The data are from a study of metastatic and nonmetastatic thyroid tumors. Study summary: Repertoires were compared across blood and tumor or nodule tissue from malignant and benign thyroid patients. Findings of the study overall: As reported, TCR beta diversity in blood and tumor was significantly higher in malignant thyroid tumors than in benign nodules.

The CDR3 is 15 amino acids. V lost 6 bases to trimming and J lost 0 bases, with 12 bases between them. Germline-derived CDR1 and CDR2 are MNHNS and SASEGT. Every patient underwent thyroid surgery untreated. In the original processing: The authors used CDR3 differences across clinicopathological groups to build a distant-metastasis classifier for papillary thyroid cancer. TCRdb re-called clones from the PCR reads using MiXCR. Here the V and J calls rest on TCRdb's processing, not on the authors' analysis. The table includes around 20,000 clones, roughly 20% detected once. This sequence originates from a female donor with papillary thyroid cancer or a benign thyroid nodule (not recorded which). Some clones in this sample may be carry-over from other donors' samples. This chain links TRBV6-1 with TRBJ1-3, with D possibly matching TRBD1 (5 bases). The sequenced sample consisted of adjacent normal tissue. This CDR3 reads CASSATGTSGNTIYF. As DNA, the CDR3 is TGTGCCAGCAGCGCTACCGGGACCTCTGGAAACACCATATATTTT.